This T cell receptor beta chain was identified during a study of shared clonotypes between healthy human individuals. Findings and caveats of the study: Memory subsets generally showed lower estimated richness than naive subsets.

A remark on this clone: Antigen specificity is unknown.

The length of the CDR3 is 11 residues. V was cut by 5 bases and J by 1 base, with 2 bases left in between. In germline, CDR1 is KGHSH, CDR2 LQKENI. Libraries were prepared by immunoSEQ multiplex PCR; TCRdb keeps only in-frame clonotypes and omits some of them. Here the sample spans 300,000 to 400,000 clones, less than 85% being singletons. Sequencing used memory CD4+ T cells sorted from blood. The subset was: CD45RA-negative fraction. The chain employs TRBV18 and TRBJ2-5; no firm D call. The receptor was isolated from a man aged 30 to 39 in good health. The CDR3 coding sequence is TGTGCCAGCTCATTCCAAGAGACCCAGTACTTC. This encodes CASSFQETQYF.